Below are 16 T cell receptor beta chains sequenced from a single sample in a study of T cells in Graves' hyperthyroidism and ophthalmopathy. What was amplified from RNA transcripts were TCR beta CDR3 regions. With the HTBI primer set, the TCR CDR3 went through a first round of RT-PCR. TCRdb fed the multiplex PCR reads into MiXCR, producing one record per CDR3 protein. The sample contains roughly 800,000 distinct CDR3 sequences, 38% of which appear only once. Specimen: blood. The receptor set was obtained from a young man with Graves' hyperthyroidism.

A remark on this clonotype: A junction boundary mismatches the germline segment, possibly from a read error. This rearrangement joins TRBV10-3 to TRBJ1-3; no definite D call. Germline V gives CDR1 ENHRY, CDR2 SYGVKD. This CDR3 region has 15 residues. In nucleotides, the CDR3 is TGTGCCAGCAGTTACTCGGGCGGCTCTGGAAACACCATATATTTT. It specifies CASSYSGGSGNTIYF.

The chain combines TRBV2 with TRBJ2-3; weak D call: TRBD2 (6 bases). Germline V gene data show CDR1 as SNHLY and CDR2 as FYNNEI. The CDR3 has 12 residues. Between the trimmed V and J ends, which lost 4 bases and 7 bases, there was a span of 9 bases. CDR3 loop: CASSGGEHTQYF. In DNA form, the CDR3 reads TGTGCCAGCAGTGGGGGGGAGCATACGCAGTATTTT.

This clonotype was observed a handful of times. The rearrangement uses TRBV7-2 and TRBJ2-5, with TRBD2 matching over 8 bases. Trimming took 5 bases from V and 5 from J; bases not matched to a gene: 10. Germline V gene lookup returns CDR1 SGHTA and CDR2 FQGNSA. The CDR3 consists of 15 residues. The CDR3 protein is CASSPWAGGWETQYF. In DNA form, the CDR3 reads TGTGCCAGCAGCCCCTGGGCGGGGGGATGGGAGACCCAGTACTTC.

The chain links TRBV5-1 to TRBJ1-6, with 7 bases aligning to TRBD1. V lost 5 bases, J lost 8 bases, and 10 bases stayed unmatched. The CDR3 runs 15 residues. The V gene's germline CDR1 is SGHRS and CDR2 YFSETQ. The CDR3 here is CASSLIQGSDSPLHF. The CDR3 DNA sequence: TGCGCCAGCAGTTTAATACAGGGGTCGGATTCACCCCTCCACTTT.

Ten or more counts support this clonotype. This chain's CDR3 is CSVEHGGGELFF. Here the CDR3 DNA reads TGCAGCGTTGAGCACGGCGGCGGGGAGCTGTTTTTT. The rearrangement links TRBV29-1 to TRBJ2-2, with D unclear. Trimming removed 3 bases from V and 7 bases from J, with 9 bases in between. The CDR3 runs to 12 residues. Germline V gene sequence: CDR1 SQVTM, CDR2 ANQGSEA.

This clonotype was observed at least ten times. For the CDR3, the DNA is TGCAGCGTTGATAGCGAATACCAAGAGACCCAGTACTTC. Amino acids: CSVDSEYQETQYF. The chain couples TRBV29-1 to TRBJ2-5, with D maybe TRBD2 (5 bases). Germline CDR1 reads SQVTM; CDR2 reads ANQGSEA. The germline V and J ends were trimmed by 3 bases and 0 bases, with 8 bases remaining between them. The CDR3 loop spans 13 amino acids. Full variable domain (remainder filled in from reference TRBV29-1 and TRBJ2-5): SAVISQKPSRDICQRGTSLTIQCQVDSQVTMMFWYRQQPGQSLTLIATANQGSEATYESGFVIDKFPISRPNLTFSTLTVSNMSPEDSSIYLCSVDSEYQETQYFGPGTRLLVL.

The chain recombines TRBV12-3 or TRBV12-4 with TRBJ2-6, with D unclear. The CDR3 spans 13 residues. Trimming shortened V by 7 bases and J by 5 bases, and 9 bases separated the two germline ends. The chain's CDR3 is CASTLLRANVLTF. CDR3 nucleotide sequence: TGTGCCAGCACTCTACTCCGGGCCAACGTCCTGACTTTC.

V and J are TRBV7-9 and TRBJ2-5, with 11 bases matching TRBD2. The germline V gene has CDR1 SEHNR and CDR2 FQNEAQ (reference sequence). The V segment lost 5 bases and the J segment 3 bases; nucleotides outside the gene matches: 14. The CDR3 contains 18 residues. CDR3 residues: CASSRAPPGLAEEETQYF. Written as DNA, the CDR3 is TGTGCCAGCAGCAGGGCCCCCCCGGGACTAGCGGAGGAAGAGACCCAGTACTTC.

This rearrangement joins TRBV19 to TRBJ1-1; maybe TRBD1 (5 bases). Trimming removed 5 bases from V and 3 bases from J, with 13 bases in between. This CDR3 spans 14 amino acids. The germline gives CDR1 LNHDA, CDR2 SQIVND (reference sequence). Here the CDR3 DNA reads TGTGCCAGTAGTCCGGGGCCATGGGACACTGAAGCTTTCTTT. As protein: CASSPGPWDTEAFF.

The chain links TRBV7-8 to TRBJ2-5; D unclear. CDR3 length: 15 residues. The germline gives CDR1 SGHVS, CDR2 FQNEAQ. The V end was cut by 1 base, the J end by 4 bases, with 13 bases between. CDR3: CASSLVQSSVETQYF. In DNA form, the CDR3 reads TGTGCCAGCAGCTTAGTCCAGTCATCAGTAGAGACCCAGTACTTC.

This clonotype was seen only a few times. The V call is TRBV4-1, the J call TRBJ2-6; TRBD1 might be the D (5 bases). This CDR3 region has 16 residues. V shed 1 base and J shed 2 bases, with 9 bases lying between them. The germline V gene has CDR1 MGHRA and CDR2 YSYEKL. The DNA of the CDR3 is TGCGCCAGCAGCCAAGCTCAAGGGGCTGGGGCCAACGTCCTGACTTTC. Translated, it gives CASSQAQGAGANVLTF.

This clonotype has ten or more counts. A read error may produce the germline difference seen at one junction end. The CDR3, as DNA: TGTGCTAGCAGCCCGCGGGAGCAGGCCGAGCAGTACTTC. It specifies CASSPREQAEQYF. This chain uses TRBV7-7 with TRBJ2-7, with TRBD2 matching over 7 bases. The CDR3 runs to 13 residues. Germline CDR1 is SSHAT and CDR2 is FNYEAQ (reference sequence).

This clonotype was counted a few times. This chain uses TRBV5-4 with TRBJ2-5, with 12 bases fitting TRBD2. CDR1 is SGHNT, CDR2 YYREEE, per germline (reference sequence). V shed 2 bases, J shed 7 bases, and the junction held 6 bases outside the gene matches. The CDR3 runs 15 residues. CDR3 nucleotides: TGTGCCAGCAGCTTAGGACTAGCGGGAAAGTTGACCCAGTACTTC. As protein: CASSLGLAGKLTQYF.

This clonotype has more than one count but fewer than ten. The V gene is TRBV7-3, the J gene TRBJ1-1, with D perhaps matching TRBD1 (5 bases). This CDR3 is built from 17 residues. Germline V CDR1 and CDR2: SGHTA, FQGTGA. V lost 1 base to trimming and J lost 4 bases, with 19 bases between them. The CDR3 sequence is CASSLIGWGTAGTEAFF. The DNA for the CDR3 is TGTGCCAGCAGCTTAATAGGCTGGGGCACCGCGGGCACTGAAGCTTTCTTT. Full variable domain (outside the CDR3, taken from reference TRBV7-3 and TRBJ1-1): GAGVSQTPSNKVTEKGKYVELRCDPISGHTALYWYRQSLGQGPEFLIYFQGTGAADDSGLPNDRFFAVRPEGSVSTLKIQRTERGDSAVYLCASSLIGWGTAGTEAFFGQGTRLTVV.

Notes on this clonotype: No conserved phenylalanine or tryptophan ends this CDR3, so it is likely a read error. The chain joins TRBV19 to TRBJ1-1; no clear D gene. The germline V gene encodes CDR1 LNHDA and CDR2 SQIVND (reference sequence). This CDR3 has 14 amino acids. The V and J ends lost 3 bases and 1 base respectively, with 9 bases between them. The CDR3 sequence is CASSIPFKNTEAFL. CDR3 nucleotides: TGTGCCAGTAGTATCCCCTTCAAGAACACTGAAGCTTTCCTT.

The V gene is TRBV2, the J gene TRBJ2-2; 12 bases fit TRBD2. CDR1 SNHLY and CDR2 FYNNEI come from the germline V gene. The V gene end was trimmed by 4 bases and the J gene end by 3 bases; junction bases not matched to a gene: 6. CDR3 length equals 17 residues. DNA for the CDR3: TGTGCCAGCAGTGTCGTACTAGCGGGAGGCCACACCGGGGAGCTGTTTTTT. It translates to CASSVVLAGGHTGELFF.